This passage covers 21 T cell receptor beta chains from one sample sequenced in a study of T cell repertoires in aging, cancer and after chemotherapy. TRB rearrangements spanning V, D and J were amplified using mixed TRB-A/B primers. TCRdb ran MiXCR on the multiplex PCR reads and lists one entry per CDR3 protein. The sample contains roughly 4,700 distinct CDR3 sequences, 21% of which appear only once. Peripheral blood genomic DNA, not sorted cells or RNA, was the template. What was sequenced was blood. These receptors came from a human donor with a blood cancer.

This clonotype is labeled as large. The V call is TRBV6-8, the J call TRBJ2-3; no clear D. Germline V gene sequence: CDR1 MNHGY, CDR2 SAAAGT. V was cut by 6 bases and J by 6 bases, with 10 bases left in between. This CDR3 contains 12 residues. The DNA for the CDR3 is TGTGCCAGCAGGAACAGTGCCGATACGCAGTATTTT. It encodes CASRNSADTQYF.

This clonotype was seen a few times. This chain uses TRBV19 with TRBJ1-2; no firm D call. The germline V gene encodes CDR1 LNHDA and CDR2 SQIVND (reference sequence). Trimming removed 6 bases at V and 7 bases at J, with 24 bases between. The CDR3 has 16 residues. CDR3 protein: CASSRYFGLRAGGYTF. The CDR3 DNA follows: TGTGCCAGTAGCCGCTATTTCGGATTGCGGGCGGGTGGCTACACCTTC.

In its sample, this clonotype was seen a few times. J is TRBJ2-5 and V is TRBV4-3, with TRBD2 matching 12 bases. The germline V gene has CDR1 LGHNA and CDR2 YSLEER. With 3 bases clipped from V and 5 bases from J, the junction kept 7 bases outside the gene matches. The CDR3 has 16 residues. CDR3 nucleotides: TGCGCCAGCAGCCAGTCGAGACTAGCGGGGGTGGAGACCCAGTACTTC. Residues: CASSQSRLAGVETQYF.

As concerns this clonotype: A much larger clone lies a single base off, so this may be a read error. This chain joins TRBV11-2 and TRBJ2-3; D gene uncertain. Germline-derived CDR1 and CDR2 are SGHAT and FQNNGV. The CDR3 spans 12 residues. The CDR3 DNA sequence: TGTGCCAGCAGCTTTAGCCCAGATGCGCAGTATTTT. Translating gives CASSFSPDAQYF.

The V call is TRBV5-1, the J call TRBJ2-3, with 13 positions matching TRBD2. Per germline, CDR1 SGHRS and CDR2 YFSETQ. The length of the CDR3 is 18 residues. Trimming cost V 4 bases and J 0 bases; bases outside gene matches: 8. The CDR3 nucleotides read TGCGCCAGCAGCCTGGGACTAGCGGGGTGGGCTAGCACAGATACGCAGTATTTT. It yields the protein CASSLGLAGWASTDTQYF.

In this sample, this clonotype is medium-sized (0.01 to 0.1%). The chain uses TRBV12-3 or TRBV12-4 and TRBJ1-4; 7 bases align to TRBD1. This CDR3 has 13 amino acids. V lost 7 bases and J lost 10; bases outside the gene matches: 9. The CDR3 nucleotides read TGTGCCAGCACCCCAGGGGGGGGCGGAAAACTGTTTTTT. It specifies CASTPGGGGKLFF.

This clonotype was counted between two and nine times. This rearrangement joins TRBV12-3 or TRBV12-4 to TRBJ2-5; TRBD2 matches 16 bases. The CDR3 spans 16 residues. Losses at the gene ends were 5 bases for V and 2 bases for J; bases not matched to a gene: 2. CDR3: CASSPGLAGGQETQYF. CDR3 nucleotide sequence: TGTGCCAGCAGTCCGGGACTAGCGGGGGGGCAAGAGACCCAGTACTTC.

The genes are TRBV18 and TRBJ1-1, with D possibly TRBD1 on 5 matching bases. The V end lost 3 bases, the J end lost 11 bases, and 19 bases lay between the germline ends. In germline, CDR1 is KGHSH, CDR2 LQKENI. This CDR3 has 14 amino acids. This CDR3 is CASSPPLGGGEAFF. CDR3 DNA sequence: TGTGCCAGCTCACCCCCCCTGGGTGGGGGTGAGGCTTTCTTT.

As for this clonotype: A much larger clone sits a single nucleotide away, making a read error possible. The genes are TRBV6-1 and TRBJ2-5; D gene unclear. The CDR3 sequence is 13 residues long. V gave up 2 bases and J gave up 7 bases, with 11 bases separating them. The germline gives CDR1 MNHNS, CDR2 SASEGT. The CDR3 DNA reads as TGTGCCAGCAGTGAACGGTCCGTCGGGACCCAGTACTTC. This translates into CASSERSVGTQYF.

This clonotype was seen a few times. J is TRBJ2-2 and V is TRBV20-1, with TRBD1 matching 8 bases. Germline V CDR1 and CDR2: DFQATT, SNEGSKA (reference sequence). The CDR3 covers 16 residues. V lost 0 bases, J lost 4 bases, and 7 bases stayed unmatched. The CDR3 spells CSARDATGGTTGELFF. CDR3 sequence (DNA): TGCAGTGCTAGAGATGCCACAGGGGGAACCACCGGGGAGCTGTTTTTT.

This clonotype is medium-sized. The chain joins TRBV30 to TRBJ2-3; weak D call: TRBD2 (6 bases). Germline V gene data show CDR1 as GTSNPN and CDR2 as SVGIG (reference sequence). CDR3 length: 13 amino acids. Trimming removed 5 bases at V and 3 bases at J, with 12 bases between. CDR3 residues: CAWEAGGTDTQYF. CDR3 coding DNA: TGTGCCTGGGAGGCCGGGGGAACAGATACGCAGTATTTT.

This clonotype appeared a few times. The rearrangement joins TRBV6-1 to TRBJ2-7, with D perhaps matching TRBD1 (5 bases). Germline values: CDR1 MNHNS, CDR2 SASEGT. The CDR3 covers 15 residues. V was shortened by 7 bases and J by 0 bases, with 16 bases between the two germline ends. The DNA of the CDR3 is TGTGCCAGCAAGCCCTGGATGGGGCTCTCCTACGAGCAGTACTTC. It specifies CASKPWMGLSYEQYF.

This sequence joins TRBV7-2 and TRBJ2-7; unclear D gene. CDR1 SGHTA and CDR2 FQGNSA come from the germline V gene. This CDR3 has 12 residues. V lost 2 bases to trimming and J lost 2 bases, with 4 bases between them. CDR3 nucleotide sequence: TGTGCCAGCAGCTTATCGGCCTACGAGCAGTACTTC. This sequence encodes CASSLSAYEQYF.

The genes are TRBV29-1 and TRBJ2-5; 10 bases match TRBD2. The CDR3 consists of 17 residues. CDR1 and CDR2 (germline): SQVTM, ANQGSEA. Trimming removed 2 bases from V and 5 bases from J; junction bases left unmatched: 14. CDR3 in amino acids: CSVENSGASGGVETQYF. CDR3 DNA sequence: TGCAGCGTTGAAAATTCCGGGGCTAGCGGGGGAGTTGAGACCCAGTACTTC.

This clonotype showed up just a few times. The CDR3 DNA reads as TGTGCCAGCAGCTTCGGAGGGACAGGGCCCTATAATTCACCCCTCCACTTT. It translates to CASSFGGTGPYNSPLHF. V usage is TRBV11-2 and J usage is TRBJ1-6; TRBD1 aligns across 9 bases. Germline CDR1 reads SGHAT; CDR2 reads FQNNGV. V lost 3 bases to trimming and J lost 2 bases; unmatched junction nucleotides: 5. This CDR3 comprises 17 residues.

This clonotype qualifies as medium-sized. The V gene is TRBV6-5, the J gene TRBJ1-5; D is possibly TRBD1 (6 bases). CDR3 length: 13 amino acids. The germline V and J ends were trimmed by 7 bases and 7 bases, with 14 bases remaining between them. Germline V lookup: CDR1 MNHEY, CDR2 SVGAGI. CDR3 amino acids: CASKQGLRQPQHF. The CDR3 DNA sequence: TGTGCCAGCAAACAGGGCCTGAGACAGCCCCAGCATTTT.

The V and J genes are TRBV5-1 and TRBJ2-5, with TRBD2 matching 8 bases. CDR3 length equals 15 residues. J lost 4 bases, V lost 0 bases, and 5 bases had no gene match. Germline V lookup: CDR1 SGHRS, CDR2 YFSETQ. CDR3 sequence (DNA): TGCGCCAGCAGCTTGGCGGGGAGCGGGGGAGAGACCCAGTACTTC. Its protein product is CASSLAGSGGETQYF.

The V and J genes are TRBV7-4 and TRBJ2-3; 11 positions agree with TRBD2. CDR3 size: 15 residues. Germline CDR1 SGHVT, CDR2 SQSDAQ. V lost 2 bases and J lost 3; bases outside the gene matches: 1. The CDR3 DNA reads as TGTGCCAGCAGCTTACGACTAGCGGGGACAGATACGCAGTATTTT. The encoded protein is CASSLRLAGTDTQYF.

This clonotype is termed medium-sized. The chain is built from TRBV19 and TRBJ2-7; 8 bases are a match to TRBD2. CDR1 LNHDA and CDR2 SQIVND come from the germline V gene (reference sequence). V dropped 1 base and J dropped 0; count of bases not matched to a gene: 5. The CDR3 has 16 residues. The CDR3 nucleotides are TGTGCCAGTAGTATAGGCGGGGGGACGAGCTCCTACGAGCAGTACTTC. Protein: CASSIGGGTSSYEQYF. Full variable domain (missing parts from reference TRBV19 and TRBJ2-7): DGGITQSPKYLFRKEGQNVTLSCEQNLNHDAMYWYRQDPGQGLRLIYYSQIVNDFQKGDIAEGYSVSREKKESFPLTVTSAQKNPTAFYLCASSIGGGTSSYEQYFGPGTRLTVT.

This clonotype is classed as medium-sized (0.01 to 0.1%). V and J are TRBV30 and TRBJ1-3; possibly TRBD1 for D (5 bases). The germline V gene has CDR1 GTSNPN and CDR2 SVGIG (reference sequence). V was shortened by 2 bases and J by 1 base, with 12 bases between the two germline ends. The CDR3 sequence is 15 residues long. This CDR3 reads CAWSRSRASGNTIYF. CDR3 sequence (DNA): TGTGCCTGGAGTAGGAGCAGGGCATCTGGAAACACCATATATTTT.

Within the sample, this clonotype is medium-sized (0.01 to 0.1%). The chain recombines TRBV19 with TRBJ2-1; maybe TRBD2 (7 bases). CDR3 size: 13 residues. V was cut by 6 bases and J by 8 bases, with 14 bases left in between. CDR1 and CDR2 from the germline V gene are LNHDA and SQIVND (reference sequence). In DNA, the CDR3 is TGTGCCAGTAGAAGGGGGGGTAGGGATGAGCAGTTCTTC. Amino acids: CASRRGGRDEQFF.